Listed here is a single T cell receptor (beta chain). No antigen is known for it. This specimen comes from a study of lymphopenia after photon versus proton radiotherapy. The protocol was immunoSEQ multiplex PCR, while the TCRdb copy is restricted to in-frame clones and leaves out a portion. This sample yields approximately 30,000 clones, of which approximately 93% are seen a single time; under 0.9% belongs to the top ten. Study-wide results and limits: A bigger post-nadir fall in TCR diversity correlated inversely with survival time in deceased patients.

The CDR3 spans 12 residues. Germline V gene sequence: CDR1 SGHTA, CDR2 FQGNSA. The V segment lost 5 bases and the J segment 9 bases; nucleotides outside the gene matches: 5. The material was peripheral blood, obtained from a patient treated with photon-based radiotherapy. This sequence originates from a woman in her forties or fifties with cholangiocarcinoma. The chain couples TRBV7-2 to TRBJ2-5; 8 bases are a match to TRBD1. CDR3 nucleotides: TGTGCCAGCAGCCAGGACAGGGTGGCCCAGTACTTC. Protein sequence: CASSQDRVAQYF. The complete variable domain, with remaining parts taken from reference TRBV7-2 and TRBJ2-5, reads GAGVSQSPSNKVTEKGKDVELRCDPISGHTALYWYRQSLGQGLEFLIYFQGNSAPDKSGLPSDRFSAERTGGSVSTLTIQRTQQEDSAVYLCASSQDRVAQYFGPGTRLLVL.